This entry lists 30 T cell receptor beta chains sequenced from one sample in a study of blood T cell repertoires in COVID-19 (dated by TCRdb to 2019 to 2021). Library generation was performed with the immunoSEQ multiplex PCR assay. The table was pulled from immuneACCESS by TCRdb, which kept in-frame rearrangements only. Such tables lose some clones; where checked, under half of the loss comes from unresolved V genes, and the rest has no known cause. Across this sample there are roughly 350,000 clones, with roughly nine tenths seen only once. Together, the top ten hold around a sixth of the sample. Sequencing input: PBMCs or T cells enriched from blood (not recorded which). These receptors were collected from a woman aged 30 to 39 who had recovered from COVID-19.

V is TRBV5-6 and J is TRBJ2-2, with D maybe TRBD1 (6 bases). Trimming pared 0 bases from V and 3 bases from J, leaving 12 bases between. The CDR3 contains 16 residues. The germline V gene has CDR1 SGHDT and CDR2 YYEEEE. DNA of the CDR3: TGTGCCAGCAGCTTGGCCGGGACAATTGACACCGGGGAGCTGTTTTTT. Amino acid sequence: CASSLAGTIDTGELFF.

The chain has TRBV11-2 and TRBJ2-7; unclear D gene. V was cut by 6 bases and J by 4 bases, with 16 bases left in between. Germline assignment: CDR1 SGHAT and CDR2 FQNNGV. The CDR3 extends over 14 amino acids. In nucleotides, the CDR3 is TGTGCCAGCAGATTTTGGAGCACGAGTTACGAGCAGTACTTC. This sequence encodes CASRFWSTSYEQYF.

V and J are TRBV19 and TRBJ1-2; TRBD1 is a possible D gene (5 bases). The ends were cut back, 3 bases at V and 8 bases at J, with 16 bases in the middle. This CDR3 spans 14 amino acids. Germline CDR1 LNHDA, CDR2 SQIVND (reference sequence). The CDR3 DNA sequence: TGTGCCAGTAGTATGGGCGACAAGGGGAACGGCTACACCTTC. Protein: CASSMGDKGNGYTF.

V is TRBV7-9 and J is TRBJ2-3, with 7 nucleotides matching TRBD2. The CDR3 has 19 amino acids. Germline V CDR1 and CDR2: SEHNR, FQNEAQ (reference sequence). J gave up 2 bases and V 1 base, and 15 bases lay outside the gene matches. The CDR3 reads CASSLDPDRDYRDTDTQYF. Here the CDR3 DNA reads TGTGCCAGCAGCTTAGACCCCGACCGGGACTACCGAGACACAGATACGCAGTATTTT.

The chain joins TRBV2 to TRBJ2-2; D is possibly TRBD2 (6 bases). CDR3 length: 12 amino acids. CDR1 is SNHLY and CDR2 is FYNNEI in the germline V gene. Trimming removed 4 bases at V and 7 bases at J, with 7 bases between. Written as DNA, the CDR3 is TGTGCCAGCAGTGCGGAGGGCGGGGAGCTGTTTTTT. Its translation: CASSAEGGELFF.

The chain is built from TRBV5-1 and TRBJ2-5, with a weak D call TRBD2 (5 bases). The ends were cut back, 2 bases at V and 5 bases at J, with 16 bases in the middle. The germline V gene encodes CDR1 SGHRS and CDR2 YFSETQ. CDR3 size: 15 residues. CDR3 sequence: CASSFGGLVGETQYF. The CDR3 coding sequence is TGCGCCAGCAGCTTCGGAGGTTTAGTAGGTGAGACCCAGTACTTC.

The chain combines TRBV3-1 (or the pseudogene TRBV3-2) with TRBJ2-1, with 8 bases aligning to TRBD2. The CDR3 contains 16 residues. CDR1 is LGHDT, CDR2 YNNKEL, per germline (reference sequence). Trimming removed 1 base from V and 7 bases from J; junction bases left unmatched: 9. The CDR3 sequence: CASSQGSGALENEQFF. The CDR3 bases are TGTGCCAGCAGCCAAGGTAGCGGGGCTCTAGAGAATGAGCAGTTCTTC.

V gene TRBV28 combines with J gene TRBJ1-5; D perhaps matches TRBD1 (5 bases). Germline CDR1 MDHEN, CDR2 SYDVKM. V was pared by 8 bases and J by 4 bases, with 12 bases between. This CDR3 is 13 amino acids long. The CDR3 nucleotides are TGTGCCAGCTTCGGCAGGGCTAATCAGCCCCAGCATTTT. Translated, it gives CASFGRANQPQHF. The full variable domain, with the rest looked up from reference TRBV28 and TRBJ1-5, is DVKVTQSSRYLVKRTGEKVFLECVQDMDHENMFWYRQDPGLGLRLIYFSYDVKMKEKGDIPEGYSVSREKKERFSLILESASTNQTSMYLCASFGRANQPQHFGDGTRLSIL.

The V call is TRBV9, the J call TRBJ2-1, with 9 bases that match TRBD2. The germline V gene has CDR1 SGDLS and CDR2 YYNGEE. The CDR3 extends over 14 amino acids. The V segment lost 10 bases and the J segment 8 bases; nucleotides outside the gene matches: 13. CDR3 residues: CASRQGLAQDEQFF. CDR3 nucleotide sequence: TGTGCCTCCCGTCAGGGACTAGCCCAAGATGAGCAGTTCTTC.

This clone appeared a single time. This chain joins TRBV29-1 and TRBJ2-7, with a tentative D call TRBD1 (6 bases). This CDR3 is built from 15 residues. V shed 5 bases and J shed 0 bases, with 17 bases lying between them. Germline V gene lookup returns CDR1 SQVTM and CDR2 ANQGSEA. As DNA, the CDR3 is TGCAGCGTTTTCGAACGGGACAAAGTCTCCTACGAGCAGTACTTC. Its translation is CSVFERDKVSYEQYF.

The chain uses TRBV30 and TRBJ1-2; D not certain. V was clipped by 0 bases and J by 6 bases, with 14 bases between them. Germline V gene lookup returns CDR1 GTSNPN and CDR2 SVGIG (reference sequence). The CDR3 loop spans 14 amino acids. In DNA, the CDR3 is TGTGCCTGGAGTGTACGGGGTGGTTACGATGGCTACACCTTC. Protein sequence: CAWSVRGGYDGYTF.

The chain joins TRBV7-9 to TRBJ2-7; D is possibly TRBD2 (6 bases). In germline, CDR1 is SEHNR, CDR2 FQNEAQ (reference sequence). Between the trimmed V and J ends, which lost 5 bases and 4 bases, there was a span of 21 bases. The CDR3 has 16 amino acids. As DNA, the CDR3 is TGTGCCAGCAGCCTGGGACTGGGAATGAGTCGGTACGAGCAGTACTTC. This sequence encodes CASSLGLGMSRYEQYF.

The chain uses TRBV6-5 and TRBJ1-4; no firm D call. Germline assignment: CDR1 MNHEY and CDR2 SVGAGI. CDR3 length: 16 amino acids. Trimming cost V 2 bases and J 0 bases, with 10 bases left between them. CDR3 sequence: CASSYTRGSTNEKLFF. The CDR3 DNA reads as TGTGCCAGCAGTTACACCCGCGGTTCAACTAATGAAAAACTGTTTTTT.

The chain combines TRBV3-1 (or the pseudogene TRBV3-2) with TRBJ1-5; 7 nucleotides line up with TRBD1. The CDR3 contains 13 residues. Per the germline V gene, CDR1 is LGHDT and CDR2 is YNNKEL (reference sequence). V trimming: 5 bases; J trimming: 7 bases; junction bases outside the gene matches: 5. The CDR3 protein is CASSGQQGQPQHF. The CDR3 nucleotides are TGTGCCAGCAGCGGACAACAGGGGCAGCCCCAGCATTTT.

The chain uses TRBV5-4 and TRBJ1-2; 7 bases map to TRBD1. This CDR3 spans 13 amino acids. The V and J ends lost 3 bases and 8 bases, in that order; junction bases with no gene match: 7. Per germline, CDR1 SGHNT and CDR2 YYREEE (reference sequence). Here the CDR3 DNA reads TGTGCCAGCAGCTCCTGGGACAGCCGCGGCTACACCTTC. Its protein is CASSSWDSRGYTF.

The chain uses TRBV19 and TRBJ1-2; 11 nucleotides line up with TRBD1. Trimming at V came to 8 bases and at J to 4 bases, leaving 9 bases not matched to a gene. In germline, CDR1 is LNHDA, CDR2 SQIVND (reference sequence). The CDR3 runs to 15 residues. As DNA, the CDR3 is TGTGCCAGTGGGGAGGACAGGGGGCGCGTCTATGGCTACACCTTC. Its protein is CASGEDRGRVYGYTF.

This sequence joins TRBV11-3 and TRBJ1-6, with TRBD1 matching over 7 bases. The germline V gene has CDR1 SGHNT and CDR2 YENEEA. J gave up 10 bases and V 5 bases, and 8 bases lay outside the gene matches. This CDR3 has 14 amino acids. Written as DNA, the CDR3 is TGTGCCAGCAGCCGCGACAGGGTGGGATCACCCCTCCACTTT. Translating gives CASSRDRVGSPLHF.

CDR3 residues: CASSSSTGWGTEAFF. The CDR3 DNA follows: TGTGCCAGCAGTAGCTCGACAGGGTGGGGCACTGAAGCTTTCTTT. J is TRBJ1-1 and V is TRBV28, with 7 nucleotides matching TRBD1. CDR3 length: 15 residues. Germline V CDR1 and CDR2: MDHEN, SYDVKM. The ends lost 5 bases at V and 4 bases at J; junction bases unmatched: 10.

The V call is TRBV5-4, the J call TRBJ2-7, with 8 nucleotides matching TRBD2. V lost 0 bases to trimming and J lost 5 bases; unmatched junction nucleotides: 10. The CDR3 extends over 16 amino acids. CDR1 is SGHNT, CDR2 YYREEE, per germline (reference sequence). CDR3 in amino acids: CASSLELEREIHEQYF. CDR3 DNA sequence: TGTGCCAGCAGCTTGGAGCTGGAGCGGGAGATCCACGAGCAGTACTTC.

V is TRBV7-8 and J is TRBJ2-7; 7 positions agree with TRBD1. The trim removed 7 bases at V and 1 base at J, leaving 16 bases unmatched. The CDR3 totals 17 residues. Germline V gives CDR1 SGHVS, CDR2 FQNEAQ. The CDR3 reads CASNFQTGRVGSYEQYF. In DNA, the CDR3 is TGTGCCAGCAACTTTCAGACAGGGCGAGTGGGATCCTACGAGCAGTACTTC.

The CDR3: CASSLSGVTTYEQYF. CDR3 nucleotides: TGTGCCAGCAGCTTGTCGGGGGTAACTACCTACGAGCAGTACTTC. The V call is TRBV11-2, the J call TRBJ2-7, with a possible D match to TRBD2 (6 bases). Trimming took off 3 bases at V and 2 bases at J, with 14 bases between the two ends. CDR3 size: 15 residues. Germline CDR1 and CDR2: SGHAT and FQNNGV.

The CDR3 DNA is TGTGCCAGCAGCTTAGGAATAGGACTAGCGGGGGGGCAAGGTACGCAGTATTTT. Amino acid sequence: CASSLGIGLAGGQGTQYF. The chain combines TRBV7-2 with TRBJ2-3; TRBD2 matches 15 bases. In germline, CDR1 is SGHTA, CDR2 FQGNSA. This CDR3 region has 18 residues. V trimming: 1 base; J trimming: 8 bases; junction bases outside the gene matches: 10.

This clone was seen only a few times. Other nucleotide sequences from this sample produce the same CDR3. V usage is TRBV28 and J usage is TRBJ1-1; unclear D gene. This CDR3 comprises 12 residues. V was shortened by 2 bases and J by 1 base, with 2 bases between the two germline ends. CDR1 and CDR2 (germline): MDHEN, SYDVKM. CDR3 protein: CASSLRNTEAFF. The DNA of the CDR3 is TGTGCCAGCAGTTTACGGAACACTGAAGCTTTCTTT. Using reference TRBV28 and TRBJ1-1 for the parts outside the CDR3, the full variable domain is DVKVTQSSRYLVKRTGEKVFLECVQDMDHENMFWYRQDPGLGLRLIYFSYDVKMKEKGDIPEGYSVSREKKERFSLILESASTNQTSMYLCASSLRNTEAFFGQGTRLTVV.

The genes are TRBV7-2 and TRBJ2-1, with 14 bases aligning to TRBD2. Per germline, CDR1 SGHTA and CDR2 FQGNSA. The V gene end was trimmed by 4 bases and the J gene end by 9 bases; junction bases not matched to a gene: 5. The CDR3 length is 15 residues. For the CDR3, the DNA is TGTGCCAGCAGCTCAGGACTAGCGGGAGGAGTTGAGCAGTTCTTC. Translation gives CASSSGLAGGVEQFF.

The V call is TRBV27, the J call TRBJ1-1; a weak D match, TRBD1 (6 bases). Germline values: CDR1 MNHEY, CDR2 SMNVEV (reference sequence). V was shortened by 3 bases and J by 5 bases, with 13 bases between the two germline ends. This CDR3 spans 14 amino acids. CDR3 protein: CASSLGQGRTEAFF. As DNA, the CDR3 is TGTGCCAGCAGTTTGGGGCAGGGGAGAACTGAAGCTTTCTTT.

This chain joins TRBV27 and TRBJ2-1; 10 nucleotides align to TRBD2. CDR3 length: 17 amino acids. The V gene end was trimmed by 0 bases and the J gene end by 7 bases; junction bases not matched to a gene: 9. Looked up from germline, CDR1 is MNHEY and CDR2 is SMNVEV (reference sequence). CDR3 sequence: CASSLSRWLAGENEQFF. Written as DNA, the CDR3 is TGTGCCAGCAGTTTATCTCGCTGGCTAGCGGGAGAAAATGAGCAGTTCTTC.

The rearrangement uses TRBV5-3 and TRBJ1-2, with D perhaps TRBD1 (6 bases). TRBV5-3 is marked as an open reading frame, function uncertain. The CDR3 runs to 16 residues. Deletions cut 1 base from V and 5 bases from J, with 18 bases between. CDR3 amino acids: CARSLSPIQGPYGYTF. CDR3 DNA sequence: TGTGCCAGAAGCTTGTCTCCCATACAGGGCCCGTATGGCTACACCTTC.

The chain recombines TRBV7-3 with TRBJ2-7, with 7 bases aligning to TRBD1. The CDR3 has 14 residues. Germline V gene sequence: CDR1 SGHTA, CDR2 FQGTGA. Trimming took 0 bases from V and 6 from J; bases not matched to a gene: 5. As DNA, the CDR3 is TGTGCCAGCAGCTTAACAGGGGGCGTTGGCGAGCAGTACTTC. Translation gives CASSLTGGVGEQYF. The full variable domain, completed using reference TRBV7-3 and TRBJ2-7, is GAGVSQTPSNKVTEKGKYVELRCDPISGHTALYWYRQSLGQGPEFLIYFQGTGAADDSGLPNDRFFAVRPEGSVSTLKIQRTERGDSAVYLCASSLTGGVGEQYFGPGTRLTVT.

This sequence joins TRBV19 and TRBJ1-2, with a possible D match to TRBD1 (5 bases). The CDR3 consists of 15 residues. V gave up 4 bases and J gave up 10 bases, with 22 bases separating them. Germline V CDR1 and CDR2: LNHDA, SQIVND (reference sequence). The CDR3 nucleotides read TGTGCCAGTAGTAGGGGTGGCCAGGGAGGAACTGACTACACCTTC. Encoded protein: CASSRGGQGGTDYTF.

This chain links TRBV2 with TRBJ2-3; TRBD2 matches at 7 bases. The CDR3 has 14 residues. Unmatched junction bases numbered 3, after V lost 4 bases and J lost 2 bases. Per the germline V gene, CDR1 is SNHLY and CDR2 is FYNNEI. The CDR3 bases are TGTGCCAGCAGTGGACTAGCCCACACAGATACGCAGTATTTT. Protein product: CASSGLAHTDTQYF.